The 13 T cell receptor beta chains reported below all come from one sample, sequenced in a study of CD8+ T cells in alopecia areata. cDNA reverse transcribed from extracted RNA served as the sequencing template. The data were produced by immunoSEQ multiplex PCR, yet TCRdb's version contains in-frame clones alone and is incomplete. Seen here are around 150,000 clones, less than 65% observed once, and the top ten hold less than 40%. The sample comprised CD8+ T cells sorted from blood. The receptors derive from a human donor in good health.

V is TRBV29-1 and J is TRBJ1-2, with D tentatively TRBD1 (5 bases). This CDR3 has 12 amino acids. The germline V gene has CDR1 SQVTM and CDR2 ANQGSEA. The V end was cut by 7 bases, the J end by 9 bases, with 18 bases between. The CDR3 DNA sequence: TGCAGCGCCTCGGACGGGGGTATGAGCTACACCTTC. Translation: CSASDGGMSYTF.

The V gene is TRBV6-5, the J gene TRBJ2-7, with D possibly TRBD1 on 5 matching bases. The CDR3 spans 15 residues. Per germline, CDR1 MNHEY and CDR2 SVGAGI. Deletions cut 9 bases from V and 0 bases from J, with 18 bases between. CDR3 in amino acids: CASRLGAVVSYEQYF. The CDR3 DNA sequence: TGTGCCAGTCGTCTAGGGGCGGTCGTCTCCTACGAGCAGTACTTC.

V usage is TRBV28 and J usage is TRBJ2-7; D is tentatively TRBD1 or TRBD2 (5 bases each). The germline V and J ends were trimmed by 5 bases and 3 bases, with 8 bases remaining between them. Germline V gene sequence: CDR1 MDHEN, CDR2 SYDVKM. The CDR3 is 12 residues long. The CDR3 DNA reads as TGTGCCAGCAGTAGGGACCGCTACGAGCAGTACTTC. Translated: CASSRDRYEQYF. Complete variable domain (other parts from reference TRBV28 and TRBJ2-7): DVKVTQSSRYLVKRTGEKVFLECVQDMDHENMFWYRQDPGLGLRLIYFSYDVKMKEKGDIPEGYSVSREKKERFSLILESASTNQTSMYLCASSRDRYEQYFGPGTRLTVT.

This clone has a handful of counts. The CDR3 nucleotides read TGCGCCAGCAGCCCGACGGCTCGTGGCACCTCAGATACGCAGTATTTT. Amino acid sequence: CASSPTARGTSDTQYF. The rearrangement links TRBV4-1 to TRBJ2-3, with no clear D. Between the trimmed V and J ends, which lost 4 bases and 4 bases, there was a span of 18 bases. This CDR3 has 16 amino acids. Germline-derived CDR1 and CDR2 are MGHRA and YSYEKL.

The CDR3 protein is CASSWVGSRGVNTEAFF. CDR3 DNA sequence: TGTGCCAGCAGTTGGGTAGGGTCGCGAGGGGTGAACACTGAAGCTTTCTTT. The chain is built from TRBV27 and TRBJ1-1, with a tentative D call TRBD1 (5 bases). The CDR3 runs 17 residues. Germline V lookup: CDR1 MNHEY, CDR2 SMNVEV (reference sequence). With 4 bases removed from V and 0 bases from J, the gap between germline ends came to 18 bases.

The chain carries TRBV15 and TRBJ1-5; D is ambiguous. Germline V gene sequence: CDR1 LNHNV, CDR2 YYDKDF (reference sequence). CDR3 size: 15 residues. Trimming left V 0 bases short and J 8 bases short, with 14 bases between. CDR3 nucleotide sequence: TGTGCCACCAGCAGAGACTTGGACTCTCGAGAGCCCCAGCATTTT. The encoded protein is CATSRDLDSREPQHF.

This clone appeared a few times. The V call is TRBV11-2, the J call TRBJ2-1; 7 nucleotides line up with TRBD2. The V segment lost 5 bases and the J segment 8 bases; nucleotides outside the gene matches: 9. The germline V gene encodes CDR1 SGHAT and CDR2 FQNNGV. The CDR3 is made up of 14 amino acids. The DNA of the CDR3 is TGTGCCAGCAGCGTCCGGGGGGAGGCGGATGAGCAGTTCTTC. The encoded protein is CASSVRGEADEQFF.

This clone came up a few times. The V gene is TRBV29-1, the J gene TRBJ2-7, with D possibly matching TRBD1 (5 bases). V dropped 5 bases and J dropped 5 bases, with 19 bases sitting between them. The CDR3 is 14 residues long. CDR1 SQVTM and CDR2 ANQGSEA come from the germline V gene. The CDR3 spells CSVIWGRKVNEQYF. In DNA form, the CDR3 reads TGCAGCGTTATCTGGGGCCGTAAAGTCAACGAGCAGTACTTC.

The rearrangement uses TRBV29-1 and TRBJ2-7; the D is unclear. V lost 2 bases and J 0 bases, leaving 11 bases between the germline ends. The germline V gene has CDR1 SQVTM and CDR2 ANQGSEA. The length of the CDR3 is 14 residues. DNA for the CDR3: TGCAGCGTTGAAAGGTCGGGCGCCTCCTACGAGCAGTACTTC. Its protein is CSVERSGASYEQYF.

The sample holds one count of this clone. The gene calls are TRBV27 and TRBJ1-2, with TRBD1 as a possible D gene (5 bases). Trimming shortened V by 3 bases and J by 4 bases, and 9 bases separated the two germline ends. This CDR3 region has 13 residues. Germline assignment: CDR1 MNHEY and CDR2 SMNVEV (reference sequence). DNA of the CDR3: TGTGCCAGCAGTTTCGCAGGGTCCTATGGCTACACCTTC. Translation gives CASSFAGSYGYTF.

V usage is TRBV7-3 and J usage is TRBJ2-3, with a tentative D call TRBD1 (6 bases). Germline assignment: CDR1 SGHTA and CDR2 FQGTGA. The V end lost 5 bases, the J end lost 1 base, and 13 bases lay between the germline ends. This CDR3 has 15 amino acids. This CDR3 is CASSATGQRTDTQYF. The CDR3 nucleotides are TGTGCCAGCAGCGCCACGGGACAACGCACAGATACGCAGTATTTT.

J is TRBJ2-7 and V is TRBV28; possible D gene TRBD2, 6 bases. This CDR3 is built from 14 residues. Germline V CDR1 and CDR2: MDHEN, SYDVKM. Trimming left V 7 bases short and J 2 bases short, with 15 bases between. CDR3 DNA: TGTGCCAGCAAGGCGGCTAGCGATCCCTACGAGCAGTACTTC. Protein product: CASKAASDPYEQYF.

The V gene is TRBV15, the J gene TRBJ2-7; either TRBD1 or TRBD2 may supply D (5 bases each). CDR3 length: 14 amino acids. CDR1 and CDR2 from the germline V gene are LNHNV and YYDKDF (reference sequence). Trimming removed 1 base at V and 7 bases at J, with 14 bases between. CDR3 in amino acids: CATSRVGTPGEQYF. The CDR3 DNA follows: TGTGCCACCAGCAGAGTTGGGACGCCCGGGGAGCAGTACTTC.